This record covers a single TCR beta chain. The multiple sclerosis controls, all treatment-naive patients, had relapsing-remitting disease that was stable or active. cDNA came from around 0.54 to 1 ug RNA primed by random hexamers. TCRdb reprocessed the immunoSEQ multiplex PCR reads with MiXCR, giving one entry per CDR3 protein. The table includes almost 450,000 distinct CDR3 sequences, 85% detected once. The sample originates from a study of CD8 T cells in Susac syndrome. The receptor was isolated from a human donor with multiple sclerosis. The sample consisted of CD8+ T cells from PBMCs.

This chain's CDR3 is CAWTEGDSEAFF. The DNA of the CDR3 is TGTGCCTGGACGGAAGGGGACAGTGAAGCTTTCTTT. This chain links TRBV30 with TRBJ1-1, with 7 bases lining up with TRBD1. In germline, CDR1 is GTSNPN, CDR2 SVGIG (reference sequence). There are 12 residues in the CDR3. V lost 4 bases and J lost 7; bases outside the gene matches: 6. Full variable domain (remainder filled in from reference TRBV30 and TRBJ1-1): SQTIHQWPATLVQPVGSPLSLECTVEGTSNPNLYWYRQAAGRGLQLLFYSVGIGQISSEVPQNLSASRPQDRQFILSSKKLLLSDSGFYLCAWTEGDSEAFFGQGTRLTVV.